The 25 T cell receptor beta chains given below trace back to one sample, sequenced in a study of T cell responses to AZD1222 COVID-19 vaccine listed by TCRdb under 2021. The time point label, read with the paper, signifies: about 28 days (+/-7) after the second vaccine dose. The library came from the immunoSEQ multiplex PCR assay. The clones in this table, taken by TCRdb from immuneACCESS, are in-frame only. Not every clone is retained; where verified, under half of the shortfall comes from an unresolved V gene, and the cause of the rest is unknown. The table for this sample lists 98,000 or so clones; roughly 86% of them were counted only once. Roughly 15% of the sample goes to the ten largest clones. Sequences were derived from peripheral blood, sampled 28 days after the second AZD1222 dose. The receptors were sampled from an adult who received the AZD1222 COVID-19 vaccine.

The rearrangement links TRBV5-1 to TRBJ1-2; TRBD1 agrees at 8 bases. Germline V gene data show CDR1 as SGHRS and CDR2 as YFSETQ. CDR3 length equals 14 residues. V shed 3 bases and J 4 bases; nucleotides not matched to a gene: 5. The CDR3 DNA follows: TGCGCCAGCAGCTCCGGACAGGGCGGCTATGGCTACACCTTC. It codes for CASSSGQGGYGYTF.

The chain couples TRBV4-1 to TRBJ1-1; 7 bases fit TRBD1. The V and J ends lost 7 bases and 1 base, in that order; junction bases with no gene match: 3. The CDR3 covers 13 residues. CDR1 MGHRA and CDR2 YSYEKL come from the germline V gene. The CDR3 region has the DNA TGCGCCAGCACCTGGACAGGGAACACTGAAGCTTTCTTT. The encoded protein is CASTWTGNTEAFF.

The genes are TRBV25-1 and TRBJ1-5, with no clear D. Trimming stripped 5 bases from V and 5 bases from J, with 13 bases between. The germline V gene encodes CDR1 MGHDK and CDR2 SYGVNS. CDR3 length equals 14 residues. For the CDR3, the DNA is TGTGCCAGCAGTCTCGGAGGCACGTATCAGCCCCAGCATTTT. This encodes CASSLGGTYQPQHF.

DNA for the CDR3: TGTGCCAGCAGCTTACAGGGGGCTAGGTCACCCCTCCACTTT. It yields the protein CASSLQGARSPLHF. The V gene is TRBV7-9, the J gene TRBJ1-6, with 8 positions matching TRBD1. The CDR3 has 14 residues. With V trimmed by 2 bases and J by 10 bases, 4 bases remained unmatched. The V gene's germline CDR1 is SEHNR and CDR2 FQNEAQ (reference sequence).

This clone was seen a handful of times. This chain links TRBV30 with TRBJ2-7; 11 bases agree with TRBD1. Germline lookup yields CDR1 GTSNPN and CDR2 SVGIG (reference sequence). Germline trimming cut 1 base from V and 0 bases from J; bases unmatched to any gene: 2. There are 15 residues in the CDR3. The CDR3 nucleotides read TGTGCCTGGAGTGGCGGGACAGGGGGCTCCTACGAGCAGTACTTC. This gives the protein CAWSGGTGGSYEQYF.

In nucleotides, the CDR3 is TGTGCCAGCAGTTCGTTCAATGAGCAGTTCTTC. Its protein product is CASSSFNEQFF. The chain carries TRBV12-3 or TRBV12-4 and TRBJ2-1, with unresolved D. The ends were cut back, 4 bases at V and 6 bases at J, with 4 bases in the middle. The CDR3 has 11 amino acids.

The chain links TRBV27 to TRBJ2-7; the match to TRBD1 covers 8 bases. J lost 6 bases, V lost 6 bases, and 1 base had no gene match. Germline V gene data show CDR1 as MNHEY and CDR2 as SMNVEV (reference sequence). CDR3 length equals 11 residues. CDR3 in amino acids: CASRGQGEQYF. In nucleotides, the CDR3 is TGTGCCAGCAGAGGACAGGGCGAGCAGTACTTC.

This clone has a single count. The chain couples TRBV19 to TRBJ1-1, with D unclear. This CDR3 comprises 13 residues. Germline CDR1 LNHDA, CDR2 SQIVND (reference sequence). Deletions cut 2 bases from V and 1 base from J, with 5 bases between. CDR3: CASSIFTNTEAFF. The CDR3 DNA follows: TGTGCCAGTAGTATATTCACGAACACTGAAGCTTTCTTT.

The V and J genes are TRBV19 and TRBJ1-1; 7 bases agree with TRBD1. V was pared by 1 base and J by 8 bases, with 4 bases of the junction left unmatched. The CDR3 has 13 amino acids. Germline CDR1 is LNHDA and CDR2 is SQIVND (reference sequence). CDR3 sequence (DNA): TGTGCCAGTAGTATAGTGACGGGACAGGAAGCTTTCTTT. Its protein is CASSIVTGQEAFF.

The chain couples TRBV5-1 to TRBJ2-5; the D is unclear. From germline, CDR1 is SGHRS and CDR2 YFSETQ. V was clipped by 4 bases and J by 5 bases, with 3 bases between them. The CDR3 loop spans 10 amino acids. For the CDR3, the DNA is TGCGCCAGCAGCGGGGAGACCCAGTACTTC. Amino acids: CASSGETQYF.

The CDR3 protein is CASSQVGRNYEQYF. The CDR3 nucleotides read TGCGCCAGCAGCCAAGTGGGCAGAAACTACGAGCAGTACTTC. The V call is TRBV4-1, the J call TRBJ2-7; D remains ambiguous. CDR3 length equals 14 residues. Germline V gene lookup returns CDR1 MGHRA and CDR2 YSYEKL. V was cut by 1 base and J by 3 bases, with 10 bases left in between.

V is TRBV9 and J is TRBJ2-1; 9 bases are shared with TRBD2. V dropped 4 bases and J dropped 5; count of bases not matched to a gene: 7. Per the germline V gene, CDR1 is SGDLS and CDR2 is YYNGEE. The CDR3 is 15 residues long. In nucleotides, the CDR3 is TGTGCCAGCAGCCGATCCCCTAGCGGGGACAATGAGCAGTTCTTC. It codes for CASSRSPSGDNEQFF.

The V gene is TRBV6-1, the J gene TRBJ2-2; D is possibly TRBD1 (6 bases). The CDR3 runs to 15 residues. Trimming cost V 2 bases and J 4 bases, with 11 bases left between them. Germline V lookup: CDR1 MNHNS, CDR2 SASEGT. The CDR3 here is CASSELGAGTGELFF. DNA for the CDR3: TGTGCCAGCAGTGAATTGGGGGCGGGCACCGGGGAGCTGTTTTTT.

This clone was counted once. This chain joins TRBV7-6 and TRBJ1-4; D might be TRBD1 (5 bases). Germline V CDR1 and CDR2: SGHVS, FNYEAQ. V lost 2 bases and J 7 bases, leaving 11 bases between the germline ends. This CDR3 contains 14 residues. In DNA, the CDR3 is TGTGCCAGCAGCTTAACGTGGGGCGGTGAAAAACTGTTTTTT. This encodes CASSLTWGGEKLFF. The full variable domain, completed using reference TRBV7-6 and TRBJ1-4, is GAGVSQSPRYKVTKRGQDVALRCDPISGHVSLYWYRQALGQGPEFLTYFNYEAQQDKSGLPNDRFSAERPEGSISTLTIQRTEQRDSAMYRCASSLTWGGEKLFFGSGTQLSVL.

The gene calls are TRBV5-3 and TRBJ2-1; 14 nucleotides line up with TRBD2. TRBV5-3 is an open reading frame, and its role is uncertain. CDR3 size: 18 residues. The V segment lost 3 bases and the J segment 10 bases; nucleotides outside the gene matches: 15. CDR3 nucleotide sequence: TGTGCCAGAAGCTCCCGGACTAGCGGGAGGATACAATGCAGGGAGCAGTTCTTC. Translated, it gives CARSSRTSGRIQCREQFF.

This clone was recorded once. V is TRBV2 and J is TRBJ2-1; 8 nucleotides agree with TRBD2. The J segment lost 7 bases and the V segment lost 5 bases, leaving 10 bases of the junction unmatched. Germline V gene data show CDR1 as SNHLY and CDR2 as FYNNEI. The CDR3 is made up of 15 amino acids. Here the CDR3 reads CASSPLAELGNEQFF. The CDR3, as DNA: TGTGCCAGCAGTCCACTAGCGGAACTGGGGAATGAGCAGTTCTTC.

This chain uses TRBV13 with TRBJ2-5; D uncertain. The V end lost 5 bases, the J end lost 4 bases, and 14 bases lay between the germline ends. The CDR3 totals 14 residues. From germline, CDR1 is PRHDT and CDR2 FYEKMQ (reference sequence). In DNA, the CDR3 is TGTGCCAGCAGCCCCTTAGGTCGCGGAGAGACCCAGTACTTC. It encodes CASSPLGRGETQYF.

V is TRBV4-1 and J is TRBJ1-5; TRBD1 aligns across 11 bases. The germline gives CDR1 MGHRA, CDR2 YSYEKL. This CDR3 is built from 18 residues. Trimming at V came to 3 bases and at J to 3 bases, leaving 10 bases not matched to a gene. CDR3 in amino acids: CASSQDRGQVTSNQPQHF. For the CDR3, the DNA is TGCGCCAGCAGCCAGGACAGGGGGCAAGTAACCTCCAATCAGCCCCAGCATTTT.

The chain joins TRBV2 to TRBJ1-6; a weak D match, TRBD1 (5 bases). Germline V lookup: CDR1 SNHLY, CDR2 FYNNEI. The CDR3 runs 13 residues. Deletions cut 11 bases from V and 10 bases from J, with 18 bases between. CDR3: CASLGAGLSPLHF. CDR3 nucleotides: TGTGCCTCACTTGGGGCAGGGCTCTCACCCCTCCACTTT.

The J gene is TRBJ1-1, the V gene TRBV5-1; TRBD1 aligns across 7 bases. CDR1 is SGHRS and CDR2 is YFSETQ in the germline V gene. Germline trimming cut 3 bases from V and 2 bases from J; bases unmatched to any gene: 4. The CDR3 sequence is 14 residues long. For the CDR3, the DNA is TGCGCCAGCAGCTCGAACAGGGGAAACACTGAAGCTTTCTTT. Translating gives CASSSNRGNTEAFF.

V is TRBV5-1 and J is TRBJ1-4, with 11 bases fitting TRBD1. The V gene's germline CDR1 is SGHRS and CDR2 YFSETQ. V was clipped by 4 bases and J by 7 bases; unmatched bases: 6. CDR3 size: 15 residues. The CDR3 sequence is CASSRTGGEVEKLFF. For the CDR3, the DNA is TGCGCCAGCAGCAGGACAGGGGGCGAGGTTGAAAAACTGTTTTTT.

In DNA form, the CDR3 reads TGTGCCAGCAACCCCTCGGCGGGAACGTACGAGCAGTACTTC. Translation gives CASNPSAGTYEQYF. This chain uses TRBV28 with TRBJ2-7; D might be TRBD2 (6 bases). V was cut by 7 bases and J by 4 bases, with 17 bases left in between. Germline V gene lookup returns CDR1 MDHEN and CDR2 SYDVKM. This CDR3 has 14 residues.

This sequence joins TRBV11-2 and TRBJ1-3; D is unclear. The V end lost 5 bases, the J end lost 0 bases, and 11 bases lay between the germline ends. Germline loops: CDR1 SGHAT, CDR2 FQNNGV. The CDR3 extends over 15 amino acids. The CDR3 bases are TGTGCCAGCAGCCAAAACGGGGACTCTGGAAACACCATATATTTT. It codes for CASSQNGDSGNTIYF. The entire variable domain, with the rest obtained from reference TRBV11-2 and TRBJ1-3, is as follows: EAGVAQSPRYKIIEKRQSVAFWCNPISGHATLYWYQQILGQGPKLLIQFQNNGVVDDSQLPKDRFSAERLKGVDSTLKIQPAKLEDSAVYLCASSQNGDSGNTIYFGEGSWLTVV.

This chain uses TRBV28 with TRBJ2-4; TRBD1 might be the D (6 bases). This CDR3 contains 15 residues. The germline V and J ends were trimmed by 4 bases and 8 bases, with 18 bases remaining between them. The germline V gene encodes CDR1 MDHEN and CDR2 SYDVKM. Here the CDR3 reads CASSSFGQHRYIQYF. The CDR3 DNA reads TGTGCCAGCAGTTCCTTTGGACAGCATAGATACATTCAGTACTTC.

This clone was found once. The chain uses TRBV18 and TRBJ1-3, with TRBD1 identical over 9 bases. Unmatched junction bases numbered 2, after V lost 5 bases and J lost 0 bases. This CDR3 has 15 amino acids. CDR1 is KGHSH and CDR2 is LQKENI in the germline V gene. In DNA, the CDR3 is TGTGCCAGCTCAGAGACAGGGGGCTCTGGAAACACCATATATTTT. This gives the protein CASSETGGSGNTIYF.